These 27 T cell receptor beta chains came from one sample sequenced in a study of somatic mutations in cytotoxic T cells in rheumatoid arthritis. The repertoire was sequenced with immunoSEQ multiplex PCR; TCRdb's copy has only in-frame clones and lacks some. The sample contains under 15,000 clones, less than 80% of which appear only once. Material for sequencing was CD8+ T cells sorted from blood. Receptors originate from a man in his 70s in good health.

This clone was seen just once. V is TRBV20-1 and J is TRBJ2-3; D unclear. Germline V gene sequence: CDR1 DFQATT, CDR2 SNEGSKA (reference sequence). The CDR3 runs 11 residues. The V and J ends lost 6 bases and 4 bases respectively, with 8 bases between them. CDR3 in DNA: TGCAGTGCCCCGTTCGCAGATACGCAGTATTTT. Protein: CSAPFADTQYF.

Notes on this clone: This same CDR3 is encoded by further DNA sequences in the sample. The gene calls are TRBV5-6 and TRBJ1-4; 8 nucleotides agree with TRBD1. This CDR3 contains 14 residues. CDR1 and CDR2 from the germline V gene are SGHDT and YYEEEE. Trimming removed 0 bases from V and 8 bases from J; junction bases left unmatched: 3. In nucleotides, the CDR3 is TGTGCCAGCAGCTTGGAACAGGGGGGAGAAAAACTGTTTTTT. Translation: CASSLEQGGEKLFF.

The chain couples TRBV30 to TRBJ1-2, with D perhaps matching TRBD1 (6 bases). The germline V gene encodes CDR1 GTSNPN and CDR2 SVGIG (reference sequence). The CDR3 covers 13 residues. Trimming took off 0 bases at V and 3 bases at J, with 8 bases between the two ends. Written as DNA, the CDR3 is TGTGCCTGGAGTGTGGGGGGCCACTATGGCTACACCTTC. It is translated as CAWSVGGHYGYTF.

The V call is TRBV9, the J call TRBJ1-3, with TRBD1 matching over 8 bases. V trimming: 3 bases; J trimming: 0 bases; junction bases outside the gene matches: 2. The germline CDR1 and CDR2 sequences are SGDLS and YYNGEE. This CDR3 is built from 15 residues. The CDR3 loop is CASSETGGSGNTIYF. DNA of the CDR3: TGTGCCAGCAGCGAAACAGGGGGCTCTGGAAACACCATATATTTT.

In its sample, this clone was seen once. The V and J genes are TRBV6-1 and TRBJ2-1; the D gene could be TRBD1 or TRBD2 (6 bases each). The V and J ends lost 4 bases and 10 bases respectively, with 14 bases between them. The CDR3 loop spans 13 amino acids. Per germline, CDR1 MNHNS and CDR2 SASEGT. CDR3: CASSGLGGEEQFF. CDR3 bases: TGTGCCAGCAGTGGACTGGGGGGCGAGGAGCAGTTCTTC.

The chain employs TRBV4-1 and TRBJ2-7; 7 positions match TRBD2. V lost 2 bases, J lost 5 bases, and 15 bases stayed unmatched. CDR3 length: 17 residues. Germline V gives CDR1 MGHRA, CDR2 YSYEKL. CDR3 sequence: CASSQFGGRALSNEQYF. The CDR3 coding sequence is TGCGCCAGCAGCCAATTCGGGGGGAGGGCCCTTTCCAACGAGCAGTACTTC.

The chain has TRBV6-6 and TRBJ1-5, with 9 positions matching TRBD1. The CDR3 is made up of 13 amino acids. The trim removed 6 bases at V and 5 bases at J, leaving 2 bases unmatched. Germline V gives CDR1 MNHNY, CDR2 SVGAGI (reference sequence). The CDR3 sequence is CASSDRGDQPQHF. In nucleotides, the CDR3 is TGTGCCAGCAGCGACAGGGGGGATCAGCCCCAGCATTTT.

This chain connects TRBV7-9 to TRBJ1-3; possibly TRBD1 for D (5 bases). The CDR3 has 14 residues. From germline, CDR1 is SEHNR and CDR2 FQNEAQ (reference sequence). V was clipped by 5 bases and J by 6 bases, with 14 bases between them. In DNA form, the CDR3 reads TGTGCCAGCAGCCCTTGGGGGTCCCCAAACACCATATATTTT. This codes for CASSPWGSPNTIYF. The whole variable domain, filled in from reference TRBV7-9 and TRBJ1-3, reads DTGVSQNPRHKITKRGQNVTFRCDPISEHNRLYWYRQTLGQGPEFLTYFQNEAQLEKSRLLSDRFSAERPKGSFSTLEIQRTEQGDSAMYLCASSPWGSPNTIYFGEGSWLTVV.

The chain uses TRBV11-2 and TRBJ1-1; 7 nucleotides match TRBD1. The CDR3 is 14 amino acids. Trimming took 6 bases from V and 1 from J; bases not matched to a gene: 5. Germline assignment: CDR1 SGHAT and CDR2 FQNNGV. The CDR3, as DNA: TGTGCCAGCAGATCCGGGACAGAGAACACTGAAGCTTTCTTT. This sequence encodes CASRSGTENTEAFF.

The rearrangement joins TRBV7-9 to TRBJ2-5; D possibly corresponds to TRBD1 (5 bases). In germline, CDR1 is SEHNR, CDR2 FQNEAQ (reference sequence). Trimming shortened V by 4 bases and J by 1 base, and 16 bases separated the two germline ends. The CDR3 has 16 residues. CDR3 coding DNA: TGTGCCAGCAGCTATACCCTGGACACCCTCCAAGAGACCCAGTACTTC. Amino acids: CASSYTLDTLQETQYF.

The gene calls are TRBV5-1 and TRBJ2-1; 7 bases are a match to TRBD2. CDR1 and CDR2 from the germline V gene are SGHRS and YFSETQ. CDR3 length equals 15 residues. Trimming took 2 bases from V and 2 from J; bases not matched to a gene: 4. The CDR3 sequence is CASSFPGTTYNEQFF. Written as DNA, the CDR3 is TGCGCCAGCAGCTTTCCGGGGACTACCTACAATGAGCAGTTCTTC.

The rearrangement uses TRBV25-1 and TRBJ2-5; a weak D match, TRBD2 (7 bases). The CDR3 contains 17 residues. Germline V lookup: CDR1 MGHDK, CDR2 SYGVNS. The ends were cut back, 2 bases at V and 4 bases at J, with 20 bases in the middle. The CDR3 region has the DNA TGTGCCAGCAGTGAAGCGGGGGTGAGGGGGGACGGAGAGACCCAGTACTTC. Protein product: CASSEAGVRGDGETQYF.

This clone has only one observation. The rearrangement uses TRBV7-3 and TRBJ2-1; TRBD2 agrees at 14 bases. There are 15 residues in the CDR3. With V trimmed by 2 bases and J by 7 bases, 1 base remained unmatched. CDR1 and CDR2 from the germline V gene are SGHTA and FQGTGA. In DNA, the CDR3 is TGTGCCAGCAGCTTAGGACTAGCGGGAGGTAATGAGCAGTTCTTC. Amino acids: CASSLGLAGGNEQFF.

The V and J genes are TRBV27 and TRBJ2-7; TRBD1 agrees at 9 bases. The CDR3 has 13 residues. With 8 bases clipped from V and 3 bases from J, the junction kept 5 bases outside the gene matches. CDR1 is MNHEY and CDR2 is SMNVEV in the germline V gene (reference sequence). This CDR3 reads CASAADRGYEQYF. The DNA for the CDR3 is TGTGCCAGCGCCGCGGACAGGGGCTACGAGCAGTACTTC.

J is TRBJ2-4 and V is TRBV1; the DNA was not used to check the table's D call, TRBD2. TRBV1 constitutes a pseudogene. The CDR3 is 19 residues long. The CDR3 is CTSSRPRGLSGRIENIQYF. CDR3 coding DNA: TGCACCAGCAGCCGCCCTAGGGGGCTTAGCGGGAGGATTGAAAACATTCAGTACTTC.

The genes are TRBV28 and TRBJ2-7, with D possibly TRBD2 on 5 matching bases. Germline CDR1 and CDR2: MDHEN and SYDVKM. CDR3 size: 13 residues. With 11 bases removed from V and 1 base from J, the gap between germline ends came to 15 bases. This CDR3 reads CASGVRGSYEQYF. The CDR3 DNA reads as TGTGCCTCCGGGGTCCGCGGGTCCTACGAGCAGTACTTC.

The chain employs TRBV27 and TRBJ2-7, with a tentative D call TRBD2 (6 bases). Per the germline V gene, CDR1 is MNHEY and CDR2 is SMNVEV (reference sequence). This CDR3 comprises 14 residues. V lost 2 bases and J 6 bases, leaving 14 bases between the germline ends. The CDR3 DNA sequence: TGTGCCAGCAGTTTAGGTCTCAGGAGGGGCGAGCAGTACTTC. Its protein is CASSLGLRRGEQYF.

This clone was counted a few times. The J gene is TRBJ1-5, the V gene TRBV28, with a possible D match to TRBD1 (5 bases). The CDR3 is 13 residues long. Between the trimmed V and J ends, which lost 6 bases and 3 bases, there was a span of 9 bases. Germline-derived CDR1 and CDR2 are MDHEN and SYDVKM. This CDR3 is CASSDSLNQPQHF. The CDR3 region has the DNA TGTGCCAGCAGCGACAGTCTCAATCAGCCCCAGCATTTT.

This clone is labeled as medium-sized. The rearrangement joins TRBV23-1 to TRBJ1-5; D ambiguous. TRBV23-1 is an ORF; its function is uncertain. V was clipped by 11 bases and J by 3 bases, with 14 bases between them. This CDR3 is 13 amino acids long. The CDR3 DNA reads TGCGCCCCCCTTCGGACGTTCAATCAGCCCCAGCATTTT. Residues: CAPLRTFNQPQHF.

The rearrangement joins TRBV19 to TRBJ2-3; perhaps D is TRBD1 or TRBD2 (6 bases each). Trimming cost V 5 bases and J 0 bases, with 15 bases left between them. CDR1 is LNHDA, CDR2 SQIVND, per germline (reference sequence). The length of the CDR3 is 16 residues. In DNA, the CDR3 is TGTGCCAGTAGTTGGGGGGCCGCTATTAGCACAGATACGCAGTATTTT. This gives the protein CASSWGAAISTDTQYF.

The chain carries TRBV5-6 and TRBJ2-1, with TRBD2 matching 8 bases. Trimming at V came to 0 bases and at J to 7 bases, leaving 6 bases not matched to a gene. The germline V gene encodes CDR1 SGHDT and CDR2 YYEEEE. This CDR3 contains 15 residues. The DNA of the CDR3 is TGTGCCAGCAGCTTGGATGCGGGGGGCCCTAATGAGCAGTTCTTC. This sequence encodes CASSLDAGGPNEQFF.

The chain links TRBV19 to TRBJ1-1; possibly TRBD1 for D (6 bases). CDR1 and CDR2 (germline): LNHDA, SQIVND (reference sequence). The CDR3 has 14 residues. V was cut by 6 bases and J by 1 base, with 12 bases left in between. DNA for the CDR3: TGTGCCAGTAGCGCGGGACAACCGAACACTGAAGCTTTCTTT. Translating it yields CASSAGQPNTEAFF. Filled out from reference TRBV19 and TRBJ1-1, the complete variable domain reads DGGITQSPKYLFRKEGQNVTLSCEQNLNHDAMYWYRQDPGQGLRLIYYSQIVNDFQKGDIAEGYSVSREKKESFPLTVTSAQKNPTAFYLCASSAGQPNTEAFFGQGTRLTVV.

This chain links TRBV6-5 with TRBJ1-2; weak D call: TRBD1 (6 bases). Germline V CDR1 and CDR2: MNHEY, SVGAGI. Trimming took 6 bases from V and 9 from J, leaving 23 bases between them. The CDR3 covers 15 residues. The DNA for the CDR3 is TGTGCCAGCAGCCGAGGAACAGGGCGTATGGATCGCTACACCTTC. It specifies CASSRGTGRMDRYTF.

The rearrangement links TRBV19 to TRBJ1-2; no reliable D call. The V end lost 1 base, the J end lost 1 base, and 16 bases lay between the germline ends. The CDR3 loop spans 17 amino acids. Germline-derived CDR1 and CDR2 are LNHDA and SQIVND (reference sequence). CDR3 sequence reads: CASSIVHSGPFNYGYTF. The CDR3 nucleotides are TGTGCCAGTAGTATAGTCCACTCTGGACCCTTTAACTATGGCTACACCTTC.

V gene TRBV28 combines with J gene TRBJ2-7, with D possibly being TRBD2 (5 bases). Germline V gene lookup returns CDR1 MDHEN and CDR2 SYDVKM. The CDR3 is made up of 11 amino acids. V dropped 9 bases and J dropped 2 bases, with 8 bases sitting between them. In nucleotides, the CDR3 is TGTGCCAGTAGCGTAGCCTACGAGCAGTACTTC. The encoded protein is CASSVAYEQYF.

Comment on this clone: A read error may explain this, as a much larger clone is one base away. This sequence joins TRBV19 and TRBJ1-1, with a tentative D call TRBD1 (6 bases). Looked up from germline, CDR1 is LNHDA and CDR2 is SQIVND (reference sequence). The length of the CDR3 is 13 residues. V was clipped by 7 bases and J by 5 bases, with 14 bases between them. As DNA, the CDR3 is TGTGCCAGTAATCCACAGGGAAATACTGAAGCTTTCTTT. Protein: CASNPQGNTEAFF.

The chain employs TRBV19 and TRBJ2-1, with 11 nucleotides matching TRBD2. The ends lost 3 bases at V and 7 bases at J; junction bases unmatched: 5. The CDR3 has 15 amino acids. Germline V gene lookup returns CDR1 LNHDA and CDR2 SQIVND (reference sequence). This chain's CDR3 is CASSIGLAGGNEQFF. Here the CDR3 DNA reads TGTGCCAGTAGTATCGGTCTAGCGGGGGGAAATGAGCAGTTCTTC.